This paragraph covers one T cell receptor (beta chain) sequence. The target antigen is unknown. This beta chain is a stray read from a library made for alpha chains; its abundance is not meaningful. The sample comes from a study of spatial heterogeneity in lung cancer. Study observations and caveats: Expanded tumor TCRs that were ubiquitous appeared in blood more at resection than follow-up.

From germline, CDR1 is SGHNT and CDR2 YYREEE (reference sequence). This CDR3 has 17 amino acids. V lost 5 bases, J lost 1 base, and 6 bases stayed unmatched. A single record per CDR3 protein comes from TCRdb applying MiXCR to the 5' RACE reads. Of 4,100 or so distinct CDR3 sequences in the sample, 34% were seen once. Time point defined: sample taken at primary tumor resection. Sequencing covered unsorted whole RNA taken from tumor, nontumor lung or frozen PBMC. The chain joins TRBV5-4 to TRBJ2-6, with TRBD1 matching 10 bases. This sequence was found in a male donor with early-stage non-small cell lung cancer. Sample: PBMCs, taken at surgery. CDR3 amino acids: CASSPGQGGSGANVLTF. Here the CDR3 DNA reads TGTGCCAGCAGTCCAGGACAGGGGGGGTCTGGGGCCAACGTCCTGACTTTC. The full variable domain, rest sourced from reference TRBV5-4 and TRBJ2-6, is ETGVTQSPTHLIKTRGQQVTLRCSSQSGHNTVSWYQQALGQGPQFIFQYYREEENGRGNFPPRFSGLQFPNYSSELNVNALELDDSALYLCASSPGQGGSGANVLTFGAGSRLTVL.